This T cell receptor beta chain was observed in a study of vaccination effects on CD4 cells after COVID-19. Sequenced by immunoSEQ multiplex PCR; TCRdb stores in-frame clones only, minus some. Seen here are approximately 40,000 clones, roughly 76% observed once, and the top ten hold around 21%. The study's findings and limits: Convalescent patients in the study were few, and early post-infection timepoints were absent.

Details on this clone: Its antigen is not identified.

The CDR3 runs 13 residues. CDR1 and CDR2 (germline): SGHAT, FQNNGV. V shed 1 base and J shed 2 bases, with 6 bases lying between them. ViraFEST expansion of antigen-specific CD4+ T cells with viral peptide pools preceded sequencing. The culture ran for 10 days, and then CD4+ T cells were isolated. Absence of prior SARS-CoV-2 infection characterized the vaccine recipients, who showed negative nucleocapsid antibodies. Sample: CD4+ T cells from PBMCs cultured with SARS-CoV-2 spike peptides, taken before COVID-19 vaccination. The receptor's source is a human donor who received a COVID-19 vaccine. V gene TRBV11-2 combines with J gene TRBJ2-7, with D hard to call. The CDR3 loop reads CASSLGSAYEQYF. CDR3 DNA: TGTGCCAGCAGCTTAGGATCTGCCTACGAGCAGTACTTC.